The 28 T cell receptor beta chains in this list originate from one sample, sequenced in a study of blood T cell repertoires in COVID-19 (dated by TCRdb to the early 2020s). The method was the immunoSEQ multiplex PCR assay. TCRdb took this table from immuneACCESS and kept in-frame rearrangements with V and J called. Such tables lack part of the clones; where checked against another copy, unresolved V genes explain under half of the gap, and the rest is unexplained. A total of fewer than 60,000 clones appear in this sample, roughly 88% of them only once. Clones ranked in the top ten supply roughly 15% of the sample. The material sequenced was peripheral blood. Receptors were obtained from a human donor in a cohort sampled during active COVID-19.

The chain combines TRBV19 with TRBJ2-1; D remains unclear. The CDR3 extends over 16 amino acids. V lost 3 bases to trimming and J lost 0 bases, with 12 bases between them. Germline CDR1 LNHDA, CDR2 SQIVND (reference sequence). CDR3 DNA: TGTGCCAGTAGTATTAACTCCCGGAGCTCCTACAATGAGCAGTTCTTC. Translated, it gives CASSINSRSSYNEQFF.

This chain links TRBV2 with TRBJ1-2, with 10 bases that match TRBD1. Germline CDR1 is SNHLY and CDR2 is FYNNEI. The CDR3 runs 14 residues. Trimming removed 6 bases from V and 7 bases from J; junction bases left unmatched: 8. CDR3 region: CASSPGQGLGGYTF. The DNA for the CDR3 is TGTGCCAGCAGCCCGGGACAGGGGTTAGGTGGCTACACCTTC.

The V call is TRBV28, the J call TRBJ1-1; D is unresolved. V lost 7 bases and J lost 12, with 18 bases in between. The CDR3 runs 12 residues. Germline V gene data show CDR1 as MDHEN and CDR2 as SYDVKM. The CDR3 sequence: CASTLQTHPPFF. The DNA of the CDR3 is TGTGCCAGCACACTACAAACCCATCCTCCTTTCTTT.

This chain uses TRBV5-1 with TRBJ2-1, with 15 bases fitting TRBD2. This CDR3 has 19 residues. V gave up 4 bases and J gave up 0 bases; unmatched junction bases: 8. CDR1 and CDR2 from the germline V gene are SGHRS and YFSETQ. This CDR3 is CASSPGLAGGISSYNEQFF. The DNA for the CDR3 is TGCGCCAGCAGCCCTGGACTAGCGGGGGGGATAAGCTCCTACAATGAGCAGTTCTTC. Supplemented by reference TRBV5-1 and TRBJ2-1, the full variable domain reads KAGVTQTPRYLIKTRGQQVTLSCSPISGHRSVSWYQQTPGQGLQFLFEYFSETQRNKGNFPGRFSGRQFSNSRSEMNVSTLELGDSALYLCASSPGLAGGISSYNEQFFGPGTRLTVL.

This rearrangement joins TRBV6-5 to TRBJ1-1, with a weak D call TRBD1 (6 bases). CDR1 is MNHEY and CDR2 is SVGAGI in the germline V gene. V dropped 7 bases and J dropped 4 bases, with 16 bases sitting between them. This CDR3 contains 14 residues. The CDR3 reads CASTLEQGPTEAFF. The CDR3, as DNA: TGTGCCAGCACCCTGGAACAGGGTCCCACTGAAGCTTTCTTT.

The chain carries TRBV29-1 and TRBJ2-1; 7 positions agree with TRBD1. Per the germline V gene, CDR1 is SQVTM and CDR2 is ANQGSEA. CDR3 length: 15 residues. V shed 3 bases and J 6 bases; nucleotides not matched to a gene: 11. The CDR3 nucleotides are TGCAGCGTTGAGCCCGGGACAGCCCCTGGCAATGAGCAGTTCTTC. This codes for CSVEPGTAPGNEQFF.

This clone was picked up one time. The J gene is TRBJ2-6, the V gene TRBV10-1; 15 bases map to TRBD2. In germline, CDR1 is WNHNN, CDR2 SYGVQD (reference sequence). The CDR3 sequence is 18 residues long. CDR3 DNA sequence: TGCGCAACCGGGACTAGCGGGGGGCCAAGCTCTGGGGCCAACGTCCTGACTTTC. This sequence encodes CATGTSGGPSSGANVLTF.

The V and J genes are TRBV27 and TRBJ1-1; maybe TRBD1 (6 bases). Per the germline V gene, CDR1 is MNHEY and CDR2 is SMNVEV (reference sequence). V was trimmed by 2 bases and J by 11 bases, leaving 24 bases between them. This CDR3 is 16 amino acids long. In DNA form, the CDR3 reads TGTGCCAGCAGTTTAAGGGGGTGGGCCTTAGGGACGGGGGCTTTCTTT. Translation: CASSLRGWALGTGAFF.

This chain connects TRBV28 to TRBJ1-1; 12 bases are shared with TRBD1. CDR1 is MDHEN, CDR2 SYDVKM, per germline. The CDR3 extends over 15 amino acids. The V and J ends lost 7 bases and 1 base, in that order; junction bases with no gene match: 4. The DNA of the CDR3 is TGTGCCAGCACTGGGACAGGGGGCCCGAACACTGAAGCTTTCTTT. Its protein product is CASTGTGGPNTEAFF.

A word on this clone: One junction end disagrees with the germline gene, perhaps due to a read error. The CDR3 sequence is CASCYATGVYEQYF. CDR3 in DNA: TGTGCCAGCTGTTACGCGACAGGGGTCTACGAGCAGTACTTC. This chain links TRBV6-5 with TRBJ2-7; TRBD1 aligns across 8 bases. CDR1 and CDR2 (germline): MNHEY, SVGAGI. The length of the CDR3 is 14 residues.

CDR3 region: CASSGPDRGRSNTEAFF. The DNA of the CDR3 is TGTGCCAGCAGCGGGCCAGATCGGGGAAGGAGTAACACTGAAGCTTTCTTT. V is TRBV11-2 and J is TRBJ1-1; D uncertain. CDR1 is SGHAT, CDR2 FQNNGV, per germline. V was trimmed by 5 bases and J by 2 bases, leaving 21 bases between them. The CDR3 spans 17 residues.

This CDR3 is CASSYMASGTDTQYF. The CDR3 DNA is TGTGCCAGCAGTTACATGGCTAGCGGCACAGATACGCAGTATTTT. The chain is built from TRBV6-6 and TRBJ2-3; tentatively, D is TRBD2 (6 bases). Germline V gene data show CDR1 as MNHNY and CDR2 as SVGAGI (reference sequence). The length of the CDR3 is 15 residues. Between the trimmed V and J ends, which lost 2 bases and 1 base, there was a span of 10 bases.

This clone showed up just once. The chain carries TRBV18 and TRBJ1-2; 7 nucleotides align to TRBD1. Per germline, CDR1 KGHSH and CDR2 LQKENI. The J segment lost 1 base and the V segment lost 1 base, leaving 3 bases of the junction unmatched. CDR3 length equals 15 residues. CDR3 DNA: TGTGCCAGCTCACCACAGGGGGCCCTTAACTATGGCTACACCTTC. Amino acid sequence: CASSPQGALNYGYTF.

DNA of the CDR3: TGTGCCAGCAGCGCCCGACTAGCGGGAGTGGGAGATACGCAGTATTTT. Encoded protein: CASSARLAGVGDTQYF. This rearrangement joins TRBV7-6 to TRBJ2-3; TRBD2 matches at 12 bases. The ends lost 5 bases at V and 5 bases at J; junction bases unmatched: 8. Germline CDR1 reads SGHVS; CDR2 reads FNYEAQ. There are 16 residues in the CDR3.

This clone appeared a single time. The chain uses TRBV21-1 and TRBJ2-7; TRBD2 reflects the table's D call only, with no check against the DNA. TRBV21-1 is tagged as a pseudogene. The CDR3 length is 15 residues. As DNA, the CDR3 is TGTGCCAGGACCGGGACTCAGGCCTTCTCCTACGAGCAGTACTTC. It yields the protein CARTGTQAFSYEQYF.

This clone was observed a single time. The rearrangement uses TRBV27 and TRBJ2-5; 7 nucleotides line up with TRBD1. Germline assignment: CDR1 MNHEY and CDR2 SMNVEV (reference sequence). J lost 5 bases, V lost 6 bases, and 12 bases had no gene match. This CDR3 is built from 15 residues. The CDR3 is CASRDRGQDRETQYF. DNA of the CDR3: TGTGCCAGCAGGGACCGCGGACAGGATAGGGAGACCCAGTACTTC.

The J gene is TRBJ1-3, the V gene TRBV5-8, with D perhaps matching TRBD1 (6 bases). Trimming left V 0 bases short and J 1 base short, with 8 bases between. The CDR3 extends over 15 amino acids. Looked up from germline, CDR1 is SGHTS and CDR2 is YDEGEE. The chain's CDR3 is CASSLAGESGNTIYF. In DNA, the CDR3 is TGTGCCAGCAGCTTGGCAGGGGAATCTGGAAACACCATATATTTT.

The chain uses TRBV7-2 and TRBJ1-2; D is unresolved. The V end was cut by 2 bases, the J end by 3 bases, with 7 bases between. Germline V lookup: CDR1 SGHTA, CDR2 FQGNSA. This CDR3 has 13 residues. The CDR3 is CASSLPGYYGYTF. The CDR3 DNA follows: TGTGCCAGCAGCTTACCGGGGTACTATGGCTACACCTTC.

This clone has a single count. The rearrangement uses TRBV21-1 and TRBJ1-1. TRBV21-1 is given as a pseudogene. CDR3 length equals 13 residues. The CDR3 here is CASTVTENTEAFF. CDR3 nucleotides: TGTGCCAGCACCGTGACTGAGAACACTGAAGCTTTCTTT.

The chain carries TRBV30 and TRBJ1-4; no firm D call. V lost 0 bases and J 13 bases, leaving 9 bases between the germline ends. The CDR3 has 11 residues. Germline V gene sequence: CDR1 GTSNPN, CDR2 SVGIG (reference sequence). In nucleotides, the CDR3 is TGTGCCTGGAGTGTATCCGGGAGACTGTTTTTT. Translating gives CAWSVSGRLFF.

V and J are TRBV6-5 and TRBJ1-3; no firm D call. V lost 6 bases to trimming and J lost 0 bases, with 9 bases between them. The CDR3 consists of 14 residues. Germline V lookup: CDR1 MNHEY, CDR2 SVGAGI. Here the CDR3 reads CASSPRDSGNTIYF. CDR3 bases: TGTGCCAGCAGCCCAAGAGACTCTGGAAACACCATATATTTT.

The CDR3 protein is CASSEIRLGTGRPYEQYF. The CDR3 DNA follows: TGTGCCAGCAGTGAAATAAGGCTCGGGACAGGTCGACCCTACGAGCAGTACTTC. The chain recombines TRBV6-1 with TRBJ2-7, with 8 bases fitting TRBD1. V trimming: 2 bases; J trimming: 2 bases; junction bases outside the gene matches: 14. The CDR3 contains 18 residues. Germline CDR1 is MNHNS and CDR2 is SASEGT.

The sample holds one count of this clone. This rearrangement joins TRBV24-1 to TRBJ2-5; TRBD1 aligns across 8 bases. The CDR3 extends over 15 amino acids. V shed 3 bases, J shed 2 bases, and the junction held 4 bases outside the gene matches. Germline loops: CDR1 KGHDR, CDR2 SFDVKD. CDR3 residues: CATSDTGQGQETQYF. The CDR3, as DNA: TGTGCCACCAGTGATACCGGACAGGGTCAAGAGACCCAGTACTTC.

The gene calls are TRBV23-1 and TRBJ2-7, with TRBD1 matching 7 bases. TRBV23-1 has ORF status, its function being uncertain. V shed 1 base and J 3 bases; nucleotides not matched to a gene: 9. The CDR3 has 16 amino acids. CDR3: CASSQFRDRAFYEQYF. The CDR3 coding sequence is TGCGCCAGCAGTCAATTCCGGGACAGAGCCTTCTACGAGCAGTACTTC.

The V gene is TRBV6-1, the J gene TRBJ2-2; a weak D match, TRBD1 (6 bases). The V gene's germline CDR1 is MNHNS and CDR2 SASEGT. V shed 3 bases and J shed 4 bases, with 12 bases lying between them. This CDR3 is 15 amino acids long. CDR3 in amino acids: CASSEDSQGTGELFF. CDR3 DNA sequence: TGTGCCAGCAGTGAGGACAGCCAAGGCACCGGGGAGCTGTTTTTT.

The chain links TRBV25-1 to TRBJ1-4; 7 nucleotides align to TRBD1. CDR1 and CDR2 from the germline V gene are MGHDK and SYGVNS. V shed 8 bases and J 8 bases; nucleotides not matched to a gene: 8. This CDR3 has 13 residues. The CDR3: CASRTGEREKLFF. CDR3 nucleotides: TGTGCCAGCCGTACAGGGGAGCGGGAAAAACTGTTTTTT.

The chain has TRBV7-9 and TRBJ2-3; D not certain. Germline V gene sequence: CDR1 SEHNR, CDR2 FQNEAQ (reference sequence). V lost 3 bases, J lost 1 base, and 8 bases lay in between. The CDR3 runs to 14 residues. CDR3 loop: CASSLNGRTDTQYF. The CDR3 region has the DNA TGTGCCAGCAGCTTGAACGGTCGCACAGATACGCAGTATTTT.

The chain joins TRBV29-1 to TRBJ2-3; 13 bases are a match to TRBD2. This CDR3 contains 15 residues. V shed 4 bases and J 3 bases; nucleotides not matched to a gene: 4. CDR1 and CDR2 (germline): SQVTM, ANQGSEA. The CDR3 sequence: CSVAGLAGETDTQYF. The DNA of the CDR3 is TGCAGCGTTGCTGGACTAGCGGGAGAAACAGATACGCAGTATTTT.